A selection of T cell receptor beta chains follows, all from one sample in a study of naive and memory T cell subsets. TCRdb redid the calling of the 5' RACE reads with MiXCR, one entry per CDR3 protein. Here the sample spans about 62,000 distinct CDR3 sequences, less than 10% being singletons. The receptors originated from a female donor in good health. The CDR3 runs from the conserved cysteine through the conserved F or W.

>TRBJ2-1|TRBV28|15
CASIITGGSYNEQFF
>TRBJ1-1|TRBV6-5|13
CASSYLGYTEAFF
>TRBJ2-5|TRBV7-2|14
CASSQGQGRETQYF
>TRBJ1-4|TRBV5-6|17
CASSPWTGGALSEKLFF
>TRBJ1-4|TRBV28|15
CASSPFGATNEKLFF
>TRBJ2-2|TRBV3-1|15
CASSQGHRGTGELFF
>TRBJ1-1|TRBV30|14
CAWSGDRVNTEAFF
>TRBJ1-3|TRBV3-1|16
CASSQKATGAGNTIYF
>TRBJ2-7|TRBV6-5|15
CASSSGTGGPYEQYF
>TRBJ2-7|TRBV7-9|13
CASSPGTNPDRYF
>TRBJ1-5|TRBV6-6|15
CASSLSGGGNQPQHF
>TRBJ2-3|TRBV7-9|14
CASLRRLSTDTQYF
>TRBJ1-1|TRBV30|11
CAWSVGTEAFF
>TRBJ2-7|TRBV9|14
CASSVDGGIYEQYF
>TRBJ2-7|TRBV6-6|13
CASSYTDSYEQYF
>TRBJ2-1|TRBV7-3|15
CASSLEGTGWHEQFF
>TRBJ2-2|TRBV20-1|14
CSARSQGNTGELFF
>TRBJ2-7|TRBV6-5|16
CASSYLRGRSVYEQYF
>TRBJ2-7|TRBV5-1|16
CASSLASQAPKAEQYF
>TRBJ2-3|TRBV7-9|14
CASSLGRGADTQYF
>TRBJ1-1|TRBV19|14
CASSGQGANTEAFF
>TRBJ1-6|TRBV25-1|21
CASSELGVPGQGAYGNSPLHF
>TRBJ2-2|TRBV29-1|16
CSVEARGGANTGELFF
>TRBJ1-6|TRBV9|16
CASSRDSPFGNSPLHF